This TCR beta chain was recovered during a study of blood T cell repertoires in COVID-19. Study details: PBMCs, B-cell-depleted T cells, or T cells provided the cDNA or gDNA that made up the material.

Assay: immunoSEQ multiplex PCR; the TCRdb copy retains only in-frame clones and omits some. The data show some 200,000 clones, 70% to 90% seen once. This CDR3 contains 17 residues. V lost 5 bases to trimming and J lost 5 bases; unmatched junction nucleotides: 15. Looked up from germline, CDR1 is GTSNPN and CDR2 is SVGIG (reference sequence). In assigning cohorts, the study relied on participant-reported clinical history. The source of this sequence is a man between 35 and 55 years old who had recovered from COVID-19. This chain uses TRBV30 with TRBJ2-3; 11 bases are shared with TRBD2. The sequenced sample was PBMCs or T cells enriched from blood (not recorded which). The CDR3: CAWGAILSGRDEDTQYF. The CDR3 DNA reads TGTGCCTGGGGGGCTATTCTTAGCGGGAGGGATGAAGATACGCAGTATTTT.